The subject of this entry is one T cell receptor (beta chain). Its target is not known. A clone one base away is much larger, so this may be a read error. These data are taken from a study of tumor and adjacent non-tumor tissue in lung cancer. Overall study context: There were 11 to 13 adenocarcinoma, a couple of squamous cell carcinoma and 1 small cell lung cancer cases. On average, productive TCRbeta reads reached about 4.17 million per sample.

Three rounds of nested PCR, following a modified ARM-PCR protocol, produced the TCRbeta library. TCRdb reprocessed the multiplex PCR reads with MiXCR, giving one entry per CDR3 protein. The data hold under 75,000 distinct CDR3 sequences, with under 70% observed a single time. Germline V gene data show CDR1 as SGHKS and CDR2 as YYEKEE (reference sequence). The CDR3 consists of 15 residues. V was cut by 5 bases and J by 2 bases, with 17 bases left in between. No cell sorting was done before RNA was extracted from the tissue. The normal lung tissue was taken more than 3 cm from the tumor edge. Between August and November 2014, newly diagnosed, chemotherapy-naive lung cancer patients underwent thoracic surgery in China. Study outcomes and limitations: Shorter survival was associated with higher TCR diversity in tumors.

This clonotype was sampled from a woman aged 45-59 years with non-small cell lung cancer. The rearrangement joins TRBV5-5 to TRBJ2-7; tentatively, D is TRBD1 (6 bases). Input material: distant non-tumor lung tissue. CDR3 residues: CASSQDGQRAYEQYF. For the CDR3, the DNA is TGTGCCAGCAGTCAAGACGGACAGAGGGCCTACGAGCAGTACTTC.